The 15 T cell receptor beta chains presented below share a single source sample, sequenced in a study of identical twins. TCRdb reprocessed the 5' RACE reads via MiXCR and lists one record per CDR3 protein. The table shows approximately 680,000 distinct CDR3 sequences, with about 7.1% occurring only once. The same sample was also used in a study of yellow fever vaccine responses in identical twins.

The sample was PBMCs. Source of these receptors: a woman aged 18-29 years in good health.

This clonotype was observed a few times. The chain has TRBV29-1 and TRBJ1-1; D remains ambiguous. The CDR3 spans 13 residues. The germline gives CDR1 SQVTM, CDR2 ANQGSEA. Trimming took 3 bases from V and 2 from J, leaving 10 bases between them. CDR3 nucleotides: TGCAGCGTTGACCCTAGGAGTAACACTGAAGCTTTCTTT. Amino acids: CSVDPRSNTEAFF.

The chain is built from TRBV27 and TRBJ2-1; 10 nucleotides line up with TRBD2. The length of the CDR3 is 15 residues. V shed 8 bases, J shed 8 bases, and the junction held 12 bases outside the gene matches. CDR1 and CDR2 from the germline V gene are MNHEY and SMNVEV (reference sequence). CDR3 in amino acids: CASRTPLAGYYEQFF. CDR3 in DNA: TGTGCCAGCCGCACGCCACTAGCGGGGTACTATGAGCAGTTCTTC.

This clonotype has more than one count but fewer than ten. The J gene is TRBJ1-1, the V gene TRBV13, with 7 bases identical to TRBD1. The J segment lost 5 bases and the V segment lost 5 bases, leaving 5 bases of the junction unmatched. Germline values: CDR1 PRHDT, CDR2 FYEKMQ (reference sequence). CDR3 length: 13 amino acids. Here the CDR3 DNA reads TGTGCCAGCAGCCGGGACAGAGTAACTGAAGCTTTCTTT. It is translated as CASSRDRVTEAFF.

This clonotype was detected a few times. The genes are TRBV3-1 and TRBJ2-1; D call uncertain. This CDR3 is 15 amino acids long. Trimming removed 0 bases at V and 6 bases at J, with 12 bases between. CDR1 and CDR2 from the germline V gene are LGHDT and YNNKEL (reference sequence). DNA of the CDR3: TGTGCCAGCAGCCAAGATCCAGGCTTTGTCAATGAGCAGTTCTTC. It is translated as CASSQDPGFVNEQFF.

The J gene is TRBJ2-3, the V gene TRBV4-1, with 10 positions matching TRBD2. The germline CDR1 and CDR2 sequences are MGHRA and YSYEKL. The CDR3 has 18 amino acids. V was clipped by 4 bases and J by 0 bases; unmatched bases: 10. The CDR3 DNA follows: TGCGCCAGCAGCCGGCTAGCGGGGGCACAAACTAGCACAGATACGCAGTATTTT. Its translation is CASSRLAGAQTSTDTQYF.

V is TRBV2 and J is TRBJ1-5; D is uncertain. The CDR3 is 14 residues long. V was trimmed by 6 bases and J by 0 bases, leaving 9 bases between them. Germline V gives CDR1 SNHLY, CDR2 FYNNEI. This CDR3 reads CASRKESSNQPQHF. The CDR3 DNA sequence: TGTGCCAGCAGGAAGGAAAGTAGCAATCAGCCCCAGCATTTT. The full variable domain, its missing parts supplied by reference TRBV2 and TRBJ1-5, is EPEVTQTPSHQVTQMGQEVILRCVPISNHLYFYWYRQILGQKVEFLVSFYNNEISEKSEIFDDQFSVERPDGSNFTLKIRSTKLEDSAMYFCASRKESSNQPQHFGDGTRLSIL.

This clonotype was seen repeatedly, ten times or more. The CDR3 DNA reads as TGCGCCAGCAGCCAAGGTGGCAGGAGGAACACTGAAGCTTTCTTT. Translating gives CASSQGGRRNTEAFF. V and J are TRBV4-1 and TRBJ1-1; D gene uncertain. Germline lookup yields CDR1 MGHRA and CDR2 YSYEKL. Between the trimmed V and J ends, which lost 1 base and 1 base, there was a span of 10 bases. The CDR3 loop spans 15 amino acids.

This clonotype was observed at least ten times. The chain uses TRBV25-1 and TRBJ2-7; 7 nucleotides agree with TRBD1. Germline V lookup: CDR1 MGHDK, CDR2 SYGVNS. V shed 4 bases and J 9 bases; nucleotides not matched to a gene: 18. This CDR3 region has 16 residues. The CDR3 nucleotides are TGTGCCAGCAGTGCACGACAGGGAGAATCACCAGTGGGGCAGTACTTC. This sequence encodes CASSARQGESPVGQYF.

In this sample, this clonotype turned up a few times. V usage is TRBV20-1 and J usage is TRBJ2-3; no clear D. Germline-derived CDR1 and CDR2 are DFQATT and SNEGSKA (reference sequence). Trimming took off 0 bases at V and 7 bases at J, with 8 bases between the two ends. The CDR3 is 12 residues long. The DNA for the CDR3 is TGCAGTGCTAGAGAAGTCGGAAATACGCAGTATTTT. Its protein is CSAREVGNTQYF.

The V gene is TRBV18, the J gene TRBJ1-5; D may be TRBD1 (5 bases). Per the germline V gene, CDR1 is KGHSH and CDR2 is LQKENI. This CDR3 spans 15 amino acids. Trimming left V 8 bases short and J 0 bases short, with 14 bases between. This CDR3 is CASRLTDNSNQPQHF. The CDR3 nucleotides are TGTGCCAGCCGGTTGACAGACAATAGCAATCAGCCCCAGCATTTT.

The rearrangement links TRBV20-1 to TRBJ2-1; 8 positions match TRBD2. With V trimmed by 2 bases and J by 8 bases, 8 bases remained unmatched. This CDR3 has 14 amino acids. Germline CDR1 is DFQATT and CDR2 is SNEGSKA (reference sequence). In DNA form, the CDR3 reads TGCAGTGCTAGACCCCAGGGACTAGTGGATGAGCAGTTCTTC. It translates to CSARPQGLVDEQFF.

V is TRBV2 and J is TRBJ2-6; TRBD2 is a possible D gene (5 bases). V lost 5 bases, J lost 2 bases, and 10 bases lay in between. CDR1 is SNHLY and CDR2 is FYNNEI in the germline V gene. The CDR3 spans 15 residues. The CDR3 protein is CASSPQAAGANVLTF. The CDR3 DNA reads TGTGCCAGCAGTCCCCAAGCGGCTGGGGCCAACGTCCTGACTTTC.

This clonotype was seen a few times. The rearrangement links TRBV2 to TRBJ2-3, with D perhaps TRBD2 (6 bases). The germline CDR1 and CDR2 sequences are SNHLY and FYNNEI. This CDR3 region has 15 residues. V was trimmed by 2 bases and J by 6 bases, leaving 15 bases between them. This chain's CDR3 is CASSEMEGGGDTQYF. CDR3 DNA: TGTGCCAGCAGTGAAATGGAGGGAGGCGGGGATACGCAGTATTTT.

This clonotype showed up many times. The J gene is TRBJ1-2, the V gene TRBV12-3 or TRBV12-4; D is perhaps TRBD1 (5 bases). This CDR3 comprises 13 residues. Trimming shortened V by 4 bases and J by 7 bases, and 13 bases separated the two germline ends. CDR3 sequence reads: CASSWGLLGGYTF. In DNA form, the CDR3 reads TGTGCCAGCAGTTGGGGACTTTTAGGTGGCTACACCTTC.

In its sample, this clonotype was seen a few times. The chain employs TRBV20-1 and TRBJ2-5; 7 positions match TRBD2. The CDR3 contains 14 residues. The J segment lost 5 bases and the V segment lost 1 base, leaving 7 bases of the junction unmatched. Germline V gene sequence: CDR1 DFQATT, CDR2 SNEGSKA (reference sequence). CDR3 bases: TGCAGTGCTAGAGTATCCAGCGGGGCGGAGACCCAGTACTTC. Protein: CSARVSSGAETQYF.